The 15 T cell receptor beta chains reported below all come from one sample, sequenced in a study of cytomegalovirus exposure and HLA in healthy donors (TCRdb year 2017). The receptor library was made with the immunoSEQ multiplex PCR assay. The multiplex PCR relied on a mix of 60 forward primers for TCR Vbeta segments and 13 reverse primers for TCR Jbeta segments. This is the immuneACCESS table as TCRdb keeps it, with only in-frame sequences that have V and J called. A part of the clones is gone; compared with another copy, unresolved V genes explain less than half, and the rest is unexplained. This sample gives some 130,000 clones in total; roughly three fifths of them show up just once. The ten largest clonotypes hold about a tenth of the sample. What was sequenced was PBMCs. The receptors come from a man aged 35 to 55 in good health and CMV-seropositive.

The rearrangement joins TRBV7-8 to TRBJ1-5, with D maybe TRBD1 (6 bases). CDR1 is SGHVS, CDR2 FQNEAQ, per germline. Deletions cut 3 bases from V and 5 bases from J, with 14 bases between. CDR3 length equals 15 residues. The CDR3 DNA follows: TGTGCCAGCAGCTTGGTACAGGGTAATCATCAGCCCCAGCATTTT. This encodes CASSLVQGNHQPQHF.

V is TRBV4-1 and J is TRBJ1-4; D is unclear. Germline lookup yields CDR1 MGHRA and CDR2 YSYEKL. This CDR3 spans 13 amino acids. Trimming removed 4 bases from V and 8 bases from J, with 11 bases in between. The CDR3 DNA reads TGCGCCAGCAGCCCAGACACATCAGAAAAACTGTTTTTT. Translating gives CASSPDTSEKLFF.

This sequence joins TRBV10-1 and TRBJ2-2, with TRBD2 identical over 11 bases. CDR3 length equals 17 residues. V gave up 3 bases and J gave up 1 base; unmatched junction bases: 4. CDR1 is WNHNN and CDR2 is SYGVQD in the germline V gene (reference sequence). The CDR3 sequence is CASSEDLAGGNTGELFF. In DNA form, the CDR3 reads TGCGCCAGCAGTGAAGATCTAGCGGGGGGGAACACCGGGGAGCTGTTTTTT.

This clone appeared a few times. The chain has TRBV5-1 and TRBJ2-7; D perhaps matches TRBD2 (6 bases). The CDR3 has 14 amino acids. The germline gives CDR1 SGHRS, CDR2 YFSETQ. V lost 4 bases, J lost 3 bases, and 14 bases lay in between. The CDR3: CASSPRGSGYEQYF. CDR3 nucleotides: TGCGCCAGCAGCCCCCGTGGTAGCGGCTACGAGCAGTACTTC.

The chain couples TRBV7-3 to TRBJ2-3; maybe TRBD2 (6 bases). V was cut by 5 bases and J by 4 bases, with 13 bases left in between. From germline, CDR1 is SGHTA and CDR2 FQGTGA. This CDR3 comprises 14 residues. The CDR3 loop is CASSLSAGPDTQYF. The CDR3 DNA sequence: TGTGCCAGCAGCCTCTCCGCGGGGCCAGATACGCAGTATTTT. The complete variable domain, with remaining parts taken from reference TRBV7-3 and TRBJ2-3, reads GAGVSQTPSNKVTEKGKYVELRCDPISGHTALYWYRQSLGQGPEFLIYFQGTGAADDSGLPNDRFFAVRPEGSVSTLKIQRTERGDSAVYLCASSLSAGPDTQYFGPGTRLTVL.

The chain employs TRBV7-8 and TRBJ2-3, with D possibly matching TRBD2 (6 bases). Germline V gene data show CDR1 as SGHVS and CDR2 as FQNEAQ. Between the trimmed V and J ends, which lost 6 bases and 5 bases, there was a span of 18 bases. The CDR3 spans 15 residues. The CDR3, as DNA: TGTGCCAGCAGAAGCCCGGGAGAGGGAGGAGATACGCAGTATTTT. Protein sequence: CASRSPGEGGDTQYF.

The rearrangement uses TRBV10-1 and TRBJ2-1; D unresolved. Trimming cost V 5 bases and J 0 bases, with 8 bases left between them. Germline V lookup: CDR1 WNHNN, CDR2 SYGVQD (reference sequence). The length of the CDR3 is 14 residues. CDR3 DNA: TGCGCCAGCAGTCACTGTTACTCCTACAATGAGCAGTTCTTC. The encoded protein is CASSHCYSYNEQFF.

This clone was counted only a few times. This chain joins TRBV6-6 and TRBJ1-5, with 10 bases that match TRBD1. J was trimmed by 3 bases and V by 8 bases; bases with no gene match: 10. Germline CDR1 is MNHNY and CDR2 is SVGAGI (reference sequence). The CDR3 is 16 amino acids. The CDR3 protein is CASRNAGQGSNQPQHF. The CDR3 DNA reads as TGTGCCAGCCGCAACGCGGGACAGGGGTCCAATCAGCCCCAGCATTTT.

The sample holds a few counts of this clone. The J gene is TRBJ1-2, the V gene TRBV27, with D perhaps TRBD1 (5 bases). CDR3 length: 12 amino acids. The V end was cut by 5 bases, the J end by 3 bases, with 7 bases between. The germline V gene has CDR1 MNHEY and CDR2 SMNVEV (reference sequence). The DNA of the CDR3 is TGTGCCAGCAGTAACAGGCACTATGGCTACACCTTC. Amino acid sequence: CASSNRHYGYTF.

The CDR3 spells CASSSRTGVTHEQFF. CDR3 DNA sequence: TGTGCCAGCAGCTCGAGGACAGGGGTTACACATGAGCAGTTCTTC. The rearrangement uses TRBV7-8 and TRBJ2-1, with TRBD1 matching over 9 bases. The CDR3 length is 15 residues. Germline lookup yields CDR1 SGHVS and CDR2 FQNEAQ. V shed 4 bases and J 8 bases; nucleotides not matched to a gene: 9.

The V gene is TRBV4-3, the J gene TRBJ2-5, with D maybe TRBD2 (5 bases). Germline loops: CDR1 LGHNA, CDR2 YSLEER. The germline V and J ends were trimmed by 0 bases and 1 base, with 15 bases remaining between them. The CDR3 loop spans 17 amino acids. The CDR3 loop is CASSQDLTGSIQETQYF. Here the CDR3 DNA reads TGCGCCAGCAGCCAAGATCTAACGGGATCAATCCAAGAGACCCAGTACTTC.

The chain joins TRBV9 to TRBJ1-2; no reliable D call. The CDR3 is 16 residues long. Per germline, CDR1 SGDLS and CDR2 YYNGEE. Deletions cut 3 bases from V and 0 bases from J, with 15 bases between. The CDR3 region is CASSALNERSNYGYTF. The DNA of the CDR3 is TGTGCCAGCAGCGCCTTGAACGAGCGGTCTAACTATGGCTACACCTTC.

V and J are TRBV15 and TRBJ1-2, with a tentative D call TRBD1 (5 bases). Germline-derived CDR1 and CDR2 are LNHNV and YYDKDF (reference sequence). Trimming shortened V by 2 bases and J by 3 bases, and 10 bases separated the two germline ends. The CDR3 contains 14 residues. CDR3 residues: CATSRRQTDYGYTF. The CDR3 DNA reads TGTGCCACCAGCAGAAGACAGACGGACTATGGCTACACCTTC.

The sample holds one count of this clone. The V and J genes are TRBV21-1 and TRBJ2-7; the table assigns TRBD1, which was not confirmed against the DNA. TRBV21-1 is labeled a pseudogene. The CDR3 extends over 17 amino acids. CDR3 amino acids: CASSKWETGVQLYEQYF. The CDR3 nucleotides read TGTGCCAGCAGCAAATGGGAGACAGGGGTCCAACTTTACGAGCAGTACTTC.

The chain recombines TRBV19 with TRBJ2-7; 10 positions match TRBD2. Looked up from germline, CDR1 is LNHDA and CDR2 is SQIVND (reference sequence). The length of the CDR3 is 16 residues. The ends lost 4 bases at V and 2 bases at J; junction bases unmatched: 8. This chain's CDR3 is CASSTLLSGGTYEQYF. CDR3 nucleotides: TGTGCCAGTAGTACACTCCTTAGCGGGGGGACCTACGAGCAGTACTTC.